Below, 11 T cell receptor beta chains from the same sample are listed, as sequenced in a study of blood T cell repertoires in COVID-19. TCRdb's copy holds only in-frame clones and misses some; the assay was immunoSEQ multiplex PCR. The profile shows 75,000 to 90,000 clones, around 91% of them singletons. The material sequenced was peripheral blood. These receptors were collected from a man in his late teens or twenties with COVID-19, enrolled during active disease.

The V call is TRBV25-1, the J call TRBJ2-1, with 11 bases lining up with TRBD1. The J segment lost 8 bases and the V segment lost 0 bases, leaving 6 bases of the junction unmatched. Looked up from germline, CDR1 is MGHDK and CDR2 is SYGVNS. The CDR3 totals 16 residues. The DNA for the CDR3 is TGTGCCAGCAGTGAATATCGAAGGACAGGGGGCGATGAGCAGTTCTTC. Residues: CASSEYRRTGGDEQFF.

The V call is TRBV9, the J call TRBJ1-2; 8 bases match TRBD1. Trimming at V came to 7 bases and at J to 5 bases, leaving 4 bases not matched to a gene. The CDR3 contains 12 residues. CDR1 and CDR2 from the germline V gene are SGDLS and YYNGEE. The CDR3 reads CASWDRSYGYTF. CDR3 in DNA: TGTGCCAGCTGGGACAGGTCATATGGCTACACCTTC.

This clone was seen a handful of times. The CDR3 spells CASSPPEFYYGYTF. Written as DNA, the CDR3 is TGTGCCAGCAGTCCTCCCGAGTTTTACTATGGCTACACCTTC. The rearrangement joins TRBV28 to TRBJ1-2; D unresolved. Trimming shortened V by 5 bases and J by 3 bases, and 13 bases separated the two germline ends. The CDR3 spans 14 residues. CDR1 is MDHEN and CDR2 is SYDVKM in the germline V gene.

The chain has TRBV6-2 or TRBV6-3 and TRBJ2-2; 10 bases align to TRBD2. This CDR3 is 15 amino acids long. Germline V CDR1 and CDR2: MNHEY, SVGEGT. J gave up 1 base and V 4 bases, and 0 bases lay outside the gene matches. This CDR3 is CASSWTSGNTGELFF. The DNA for the CDR3 is TGTGCCAGCAGTTGGACTAGCGGGAACACCGGGGAGCTGTTTTTT.

This clone was recorded a few times. This chain uses TRBV30 with TRBJ2-7; maybe TRBD2 (6 bases). From germline, CDR1 is GTSNPN and CDR2 SVGIG (reference sequence). The CDR3 has 16 residues. Trimming took off 2 bases at V and 1 base at J, with 18 bases between the two ends. The CDR3 is CAWSKLGGVGSYEQYF. DNA for the CDR3: TGTGCCTGGAGTAAGTTAGGAGGGGTCGGGTCCTACGAGCAGTACTTC.

Only one count was recorded for this clone. CDR3 sequence reads: CASSFGTGFYEQYF. In nucleotides, the CDR3 is TGTGCCAGCAGCTTCGGGACAGGGTTCTACGAGCAGTACTTC. V and J are TRBV5-6 and TRBJ2-7, with 9 bases that match TRBD1. The trim removed 2 bases at V and 3 bases at J, leaving 3 bases unmatched. This CDR3 has 14 residues. From germline, CDR1 is SGHDT and CDR2 YYEEEE.

The chain has TRBV27 and TRBJ1-2; 10 bases align to TRBD1. The CDR3 runs 15 residues. Germline CDR1 is MNHEY and CDR2 is SMNVEV (reference sequence). After removal of 4 bases from V and 3 bases from J, the junction contained 5 bases not matched to a gene. CDR3 nucleotides: TGTGCCAGCAGTTCCCAGACAGGGGGCGACTATGGCTACACCTTC. The encoded protein is CASSSQTGGDYGYTF.

This chain uses TRBV28 with TRBJ2-7; the match to TRBD2 covers 9 bases. Germline assignment: CDR1 MDHEN and CDR2 SYDVKM. The CDR3 contains 15 residues. V lost 3 bases and J lost 2; bases outside the gene matches: 5. The CDR3 protein is CASSFSASGTYEQYF. CDR3 nucleotide sequence: TGTGCCAGCAGTTTCAGCGCTAGCGGGACCTACGAGCAGTACTTC. Full variable domain (rest looked up from reference TRBV28 and TRBJ2-7): DVKVTQSSRYLVKRTGEKVFLECVQDMDHENMFWYRQDPGLGLRLIYFSYDVKMKEKGDIPEGYSVSREKKERFSLILESASTNQTSMYLCASSFSASGTYEQYFGPGTRLTVT.

V usage is TRBV19 and J usage is TRBJ2-1, with 8 positions matching TRBD2. Germline V gene lookup returns CDR1 LNHDA and CDR2 SQIVND (reference sequence). The CDR3 consists of 15 residues. V gave up 6 bases and J gave up 4 bases; unmatched junction bases: 8. The CDR3 loop reads CASRPSGSGYNEQFF. The CDR3 coding sequence is TGTGCCAGTAGGCCCAGCGGGAGTGGGTACAATGAGCAGTTCTTC.

V usage is TRBV5-4 and J usage is TRBJ2-5; no reliable D call. From germline, CDR1 is SGHNT and CDR2 YYREEE (reference sequence). The CDR3 totals 15 residues. V was shortened by 4 bases and J by 5 bases, with 18 bases between the two germline ends. Written as DNA, the CDR3 is TGTGCCAGCAGCCTCGACGGATCGTCCGGGGAGACCCAGTACTTC. It specifies CASSLDGSSGETQYF.

The V and J genes are TRBV5-1 and TRBJ2-5; TRBD2 might be the D (5 bases). Germline V gene sequence: CDR1 SGHRS, CDR2 YFSETQ. Deletions cut 4 bases from V and 0 bases from J, with 7 bases between. The length of the CDR3 is 13 residues. In nucleotides, the CDR3 is TGCGCCAGCAGCCCGGGAAACCAAGAGACCCAGTACTTC. Translated, it gives CASSPGNQETQYF. The whole variable domain, remainder taken from reference TRBV5-1 and TRBJ2-5, is KAGVTQTPRYLIKTRGQQVTLSCSPISGHRSVSWYQQTPGQGLQFLFEYFSETQRNKGNFPGRFSGRQFSNSRSEMNVSTLELGDSALYLCASSPGNQETQYFGPGTRLLVL.